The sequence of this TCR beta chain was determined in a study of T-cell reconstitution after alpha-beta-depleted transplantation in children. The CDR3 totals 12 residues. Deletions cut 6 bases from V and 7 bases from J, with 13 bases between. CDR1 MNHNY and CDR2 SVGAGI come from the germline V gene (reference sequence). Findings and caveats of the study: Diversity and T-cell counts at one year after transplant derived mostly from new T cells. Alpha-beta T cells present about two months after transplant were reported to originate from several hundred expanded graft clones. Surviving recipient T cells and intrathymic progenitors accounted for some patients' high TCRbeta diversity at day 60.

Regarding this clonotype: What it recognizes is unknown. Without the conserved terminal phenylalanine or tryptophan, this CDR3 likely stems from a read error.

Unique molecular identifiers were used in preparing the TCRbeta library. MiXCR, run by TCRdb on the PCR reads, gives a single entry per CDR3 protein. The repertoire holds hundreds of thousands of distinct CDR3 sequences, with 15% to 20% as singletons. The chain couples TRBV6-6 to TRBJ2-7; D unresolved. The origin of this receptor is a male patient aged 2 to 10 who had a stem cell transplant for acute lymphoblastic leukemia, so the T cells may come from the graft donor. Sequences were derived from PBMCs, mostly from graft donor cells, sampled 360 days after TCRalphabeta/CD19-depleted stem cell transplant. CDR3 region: CASRPGLGEQYC. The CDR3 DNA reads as TGTGCCAGCAGGCCAGGCCTTGGAGAGCAGTACTGC.